One and the same sample provided the 10 T cell receptor beta chains below, sequenced in a study of T-cell reconstitution after alpha-beta-depleted transplantation in children. This sample's TCRbeta library carried unique molecular identifier barcodes. Via MiXCR, TCRdb re-called the PCR reads, giving one row per CDR3 protein. The top ten hold less than 15% of the sample, which has 580,000 or so distinct CDR3 sequences, about 21% seen once. Sequences were derived from PBMCs, mostly from graft donor cells, sampled 360 days after TCRalphabeta/CD19-depleted stem cell transplant. Receptor source: a boy in the first two years of life who had a stem cell transplant for acute myeloid leukemia, so the T cells may come from the graft donor.

The V and J genes are TRBV12-3 or TRBV12-4 and TRBJ2-3; the D gene is possibly TRBD2 (5 bases). V was shortened by 3 bases and J by 0 bases, with 10 bases between the two germline ends. CDR3 length: 15 amino acids. Written as DNA, the CDR3 is TGTGCCAGCAGTTTTGAGGGCACGAGCACAGATACGCAGTATTTT. Translating gives CASSFEGTSTDTQYF.

The sample holds many counts of this clonotype. The V gene is TRBV4-1, the J gene TRBJ2-3, with TRBD1 matching over 7 bases. The V gene's germline CDR1 is MGHRA and CDR2 YSYEKL. CDR3 length: 16 residues. V dropped 3 bases and J dropped 1; count of bases not matched to a gene: 7. The CDR3 DNA sequence: TGCGCCAGCAGCCAGGCACAGGGGAGCGGCACAGATACGCAGTATTTT. As protein: CASSQAQGSGTDTQYF.

This clonotype was detected a few times. J is TRBJ1-1 and V is TRBV15, with no clear D. The CDR3 contains 14 residues. The V end lost 1 base, the J end lost 0 bases, and 6 bases lay between the germline ends. Germline V lookup: CDR1 LNHNV, CDR2 YYDKDF (reference sequence). CDR3 residues: CATSRGPLNTEAFF. Here the CDR3 DNA reads TGTGCCACCAGCAGAGGTCCATTGAACACTGAAGCTTTCTTT.

J is TRBJ2-1 and V is TRBV20-1; a weak D match, TRBD2 (5 bases). Germline assignment: CDR1 DFQATT and CDR2 SNEGSKA (reference sequence). This CDR3 region has 13 residues. V lost 1 base, J lost 5 bases, and 9 bases lay in between. CDR3 nucleotides: TGCAGTGCTAGAGTTTTCGGGGACAATGAGCAGTTCTTC. Its protein product is CSARVFGDNEQFF.

The chain uses TRBV7-9 and TRBJ2-3; TRBD2 matches at 9 bases. The J segment lost 2 bases and the V segment lost 1 base, leaving 4 bases of the junction unmatched. CDR1 is SEHNR and CDR2 is FQNEAQ in the germline V gene (reference sequence). This CDR3 spans 16 amino acids. Here the CDR3 reads CASSLVASGTTDTQYF. The CDR3 coding sequence is TGTGCCAGCAGCTTAGTGGCTAGCGGGACCACAGATACGCAGTATTTT.

The table lists this clonotype with many counts. The V call is TRBV6-1, the J call TRBJ2-3, with D hard to call. CDR3 length: 14 residues. CDR1 and CDR2 from the germline V gene are MNHNS and SASEGT. Trimming took off 0 bases at V and 7 bases at J, with 11 bases between the two ends. CDR3 loop: CASSEAMVGHTQYF. The CDR3 nucleotides read TGTGCCAGCAGTGAAGCTATGGTAGGGCATACGCAGTATTTT.

This clonotype appeared many times. The rearrangement uses TRBV12-3 or TRBV12-4 and TRBJ1-2; TRBD1 is a possible D gene (6 bases). The V gene lost 5 bases and the J gene lost 4 bases, with 14 bases spanning the gap. The CDR3 sequence is 14 residues long. CDR3 nucleotide sequence: TGTGCCAGCAGTCTCAGGGGATTGAGCTATGGCTACACCTTC. This sequence encodes CASSLRGLSYGYTF.

The chain joins TRBV12-3 or TRBV12-4 to TRBJ2-4; 11 bases align to TRBD2. Trimming took 5 bases from V and 5 from J; bases not matched to a gene: 5. The CDR3 spans 15 residues. The DNA of the CDR3 is TGTGCCAGCAGTCGTAGCGGGGGGGCCGAAAACATTCAGTACTTC. It is translated as CASSRSGGAENIQYF.

The chain carries TRBV6-4 and TRBJ2-5; TRBD2 aligns across 14 bases. V was pared by 5 bases and J by 2 bases, with 7 bases of the junction left unmatched. Germline V gene lookup returns CDR1 MRHNA and CDR2 SNTAGT. CDR3 size: 17 residues. In DNA form, the CDR3 reads TGTGCCAGCAGTTCAACGGGACTAGCGGGGGAACAAGAGACCCAGTACTTC. Its translation: CASSSTGLAGEQETQYF.

The chain carries TRBV18 and TRBJ1-1; perhaps TRBD1 as D (5 bases). Trimming stripped 2 bases from V and 4 bases from J, with 14 bases between. Per the germline V gene, CDR1 is KGHSH and CDR2 is LQKENI. The CDR3 spans 15 residues. The CDR3 DNA reads TGTGCCAGCTCACCAATGGGGGGGTTGGGCACTGAAGCTTTCTTT. Its translation is CASSPMGGLGTEAFF.